The next 13 T cell receptor beta chains were all read from a single sample in a study of blood T cell repertoires in COVID-19. Sequencing used immunoSEQ multiplex PCR; TCRdb keeps in-frame clones, though not all of them. The sample lists a few hundred thousand clones; 75% to 90% were seen once. The sequenced sample was peripheral blood. These TCRs come from a man aged 25-45 years with acute or convalescent COVID-19.

This clone came up once. This rearrangement joins TRBV28 to TRBJ1-2; 9 bases align to TRBD1. The trim removed 6 bases at V and 6 bases at J, leaving 8 bases unmatched. Germline assignment: CDR1 MDHEN and CDR2 SYDVKM. CDR3 length: 14 residues. The CDR3 loop reads CASRQPGQGHGYTF. The CDR3 coding sequence is TGTGCCAGCAGACAGCCGGGACAGGGTCATGGCTACACCTTC.

The chain has TRBV29-1 and TRBJ2-1, with 9 bases matching TRBD1. Germline CDR1 is SQVTM and CDR2 is ANQGSEA. This CDR3 comprises 14 residues. V gave up 1 base and J gave up 3 bases; unmatched junction bases: 1. CDR3 residues: CSVEGDRDYNEQFF. The CDR3 nucleotides are TGCAGCGTTGAAGGGGACAGGGACTACAATGAGCAGTTCTTC.

The chain links TRBV3-1 (or the pseudogene TRBV3-2) to TRBJ1-4, with 9 bases matching TRBD1. Trimming cost V 4 bases and J 7 bases; bases outside gene matches: 4. This CDR3 is built from 14 residues. Germline V gene sequence: CDR1 LGHDT, CDR2 YNNKEL (reference sequence). The CDR3 DNA reads as TGTGCCAGCAGCCCCCGGGACAGGGCTGAAAAACTGTTTTTT. Residues: CASSPRDRAEKLFF.

This chain uses TRBV2 with TRBJ1-2, with D possibly matching TRBD1 (5 bases). Germline V gene sequence: CDR1 SNHLY, CDR2 FYNNEI. Trimming cost V 9 bases and J 6 bases, with 14 bases left between them. This CDR3 is 12 amino acids long. The CDR3 sequence: CASYGGRDGYTF. The CDR3 DNA sequence: TGTGCCAGTTACGGGGGTCGAGATGGCTACACCTTC.

The V gene is TRBV28, the J gene TRBJ2-6, with TRBD1 matching 8 bases. Losses at the gene ends were 5 bases for V and 2 bases for J; bases not matched to a gene: 5. The CDR3 covers 16 residues. CDR1 and CDR2 (germline): MDHEN, SYDVKM. The chain's CDR3 is CASSNRGSTGANVLTF. DNA of the CDR3: TGTGCCAGCAGTAACAGGGGGTCGACTGGGGCCAACGTCCTGACTTTC.

The J gene is TRBJ1-3, the V gene TRBV6-5, with 7 bases lining up with TRBD1. The V segment lost 8 bases and the J segment 0 bases; nucleotides outside the gene matches: 7. This CDR3 is built from 15 residues. Germline V gene sequence: CDR1 MNHEY, CDR2 SVGAGI. The CDR3 DNA sequence: TGTGCCAGCCGGGCGGACAGGTTCTCTGGAAACACCATATATTTT. Its protein is CASRADRFSGNTIYF.

The genes are TRBV11-2 and TRBJ2-2; 7 nucleotides line up with TRBD1. The CDR3 length is 15 residues. Per the germline V gene, CDR1 is SGHAT and CDR2 is FQNNGV. Losses at the gene ends were 5 bases for V and 1 base for J; bases not matched to a gene: 4. This chain's CDR3 is CASSPGQMNTGELFF. In DNA, the CDR3 is TGTGCCAGCAGCCCGGGACAGATGAACACCGGGGAGCTGTTTTTT.

This clone was seen only once. The CDR3 sequence: CASRLTGATNEKLFF. DNA of the CDR3: TGTGCCAGCAGGTTGACAGGCGCAACTAATGAAAAACTGTTTTTT. This chain joins TRBV6-5 and TRBJ1-4; the D gene is possibly TRBD1 (6 bases). The CDR3 contains 15 residues. Germline CDR1 reads MNHEY; CDR2 reads SVGAGI. Deletions cut 6 bases from V and 0 bases from J, with 11 bases between.

This sequence joins TRBV7-9 and TRBJ2-1; D is unclear. The CDR3 consists of 11 residues. V was pared by 4 bases and J by 9 bases, with 7 bases between. Germline V gene lookup returns CDR1 SEHNR and CDR2 FQNEAQ (reference sequence). The CDR3 protein is CASSSSLEQFF. CDR3 sequence (DNA): TGTGCCAGCAGCTCCTCCCTTGAGCAGTTCTTC.

The chain links TRBV28 to TRBJ2-7, with TRBD1 identical over 11 bases. The germline CDR1 and CDR2 sequences are MDHEN and SYDVKM. V lost 3 bases to trimming and J lost 5 bases; unmatched junction nucleotides: 6. The CDR3 sequence is 15 residues long. In DNA form, the CDR3 reads TGTGCCAGCAGTTTGGCCGGGACAGGGGGACACGAGCAGTACTTC. It specifies CASSLAGTGGHEQYF.

V gene TRBV28 combines with J gene TRBJ1-3, with 10 positions matching TRBD1. In germline, CDR1 is MDHEN, CDR2 SYDVKM. The CDR3 has 21 amino acids. The junction had 21 bases not matched to a gene; V was cut back by 3 bases and J by 4 bases. CDR3 protein: CASSFTGLGDRGRLRGNTIYF. The CDR3, as DNA: TGTGCCAGCAGTTTTACGGGTCTGGGGGACAGGGGCCGCCTCCGGGGAAACACCATATATTTT.

The chain is built from TRBV6-1 and TRBJ1-2; weak D call: TRBD1 (5 bases). The CDR3 has 13 residues. V lost 3 bases and J 7 bases, leaving 12 bases between the germline ends. The germline V gene has CDR1 MNHNS and CDR2 SASEGT. Written as DNA, the CDR3 is TGTGCCAGCAGTGACAGGGCCTATCGTGGCTACACCTTC. It specifies CASSDRAYRGYTF.

The chain links TRBV5-1 to TRBJ2-7; D may be TRBD2 (6 bases). The V end lost 4 bases, the J end lost 0 bases, and 11 bases lay between the germline ends. The CDR3 length is 14 residues. Germline loops: CDR1 SGHRS, CDR2 YFSETQ. CDR3 region: CASSIAGPSYEQYF. CDR3 nucleotide sequence: TGCGCCAGCAGCATCGCGGGGCCCTCCTACGAGCAGTACTTC.